At least ten counts were recorded for the clone carrying this T cell receptor beta chain. Its antigen is currently unknown. Patients were left out if they had other autoimmune diseases, uncontrolled infections, pregnancy or lactation. Trimming left V 0 bases short and J 2 bases short, with 5 bases between. The germline CDR1 and CDR2 sequences are MNHNS and SASEGT. There are 14 residues in the CDR3. This sample was included in a study of Graves' ophthalmopathy and Graves' hyperthyroidism. Scientists amplified the TCR beta CDR3 regions from RNA transcripts. HTBI primers primed a first-round RT-PCR, and a second-round multiplex PCR followed. One entry per CDR3 protein results from TCRdb running MiXCR on the multiplex PCR reads. The table records hundreds of thousands of distinct CDR3 sequences, roughly 20% of them present only once. Study conclusions and caveats: Ophthalmopathy cases were distinguished from stable hyperthyroidism by a 13-signature model, reaching 87.88% sensitivity and around 77% specificity.

The V gene is TRBV6-1, the J gene TRBJ1-5, with a tentative D call TRBD1 (5 bases). The source material was peripheral blood. The sequence came from a woman under 30 with stable Graves' hyperthyroidism. The CDR3 is CASSEAGGNQPQHF. DNA of the CDR3: TGTGCCAGCAGTGAAGCAGGGGGCAATCAGCCCCAGCATTTT.